The next 7 T cell receptor beta chains were all read from a single sample in a study of blood T cell repertoires in COVID-19. Measured with immunoSEQ multiplex PCR; TCRdb has only the in-frame clones, and not every one. The table shows approximately 490,000 clones, with about nine tenths occurring only once. Input material: PBMCs or T cells enriched from blood (not recorded which). The receptor set was obtained from a woman under 30 who had recovered from COVID-19.

This clone came up a few times. This chain connects TRBV2 to TRBJ1-1; 7 bases fit TRBD1. The V and J ends lost 2 bases and 1 base, in that order; junction bases with no gene match: 10. Germline V gene data show CDR1 as SNHLY and CDR2 as FYNNEI. CDR3 size: 17 residues. The DNA of the CDR3 is TGTGCCAGCAGTGAACTGGGGATGACAGGGCCGAACACTGAAGCTTTCTTT. It translates to CASSELGMTGPNTEAFF.

This clone was detected only a few times. The chain combines TRBV5-1 with TRBJ2-7; tentative D call: TRBD1 (5 bases). Germline lookup yields CDR1 SGHRS and CDR2 YFSETQ. Trimming cost V 0 bases and J 7 bases, with 17 bases left between them. CDR3 length: 15 residues. In DNA form, the CDR3 reads TGCGCCAGCAGCTTGGGGACACCCGATACGTGGGAGCAGTACTTC. Protein sequence: CASSLGTPDTWEQYF.

This rearrangement joins TRBV11-1 to TRBJ1-5, with 7 positions matching TRBD1. Germline CDR1 is SGHAT and CDR2 is FQDESV (reference sequence). After removal of 1 base from V and 4 bases from J, the junction contained 4 bases not matched to a gene. This CDR3 is built from 15 residues. In DNA form, the CDR3 reads TGTGCCAGCAGCTTAGGGGGACAGCCTAATCAGCCCCAGCATTTT. It yields the protein CASSLGGQPNQPQHF. Combining the CDR3 with reference TRBV11-1 and TRBJ1-5 gives the whole variable domain EAEVAQSPRYKITEKSQAVAFWCDPISGHATLYWYRQILGQGPELLVQFQDESVVDDSQLPKDRFSAERLKGVDSTLKIQPAELGDSAMYLCASSLGGQPNQPQHFGDGTRLSIL.

This clone has a single count. The chain couples TRBV28 to TRBJ2-1, with TRBD2 matching 12 bases. Germline CDR1 is MDHEN and CDR2 is SYDVKM. This CDR3 contains 15 residues. The ends lost 3 bases at V and 8 bases at J; junction bases unmatched: 5. Written as DNA, the CDR3 is TGTGCCAGCAGTTTGCCTAGCGGGGGGGCCCATGAGCAGTTCTTC. Translated, it gives CASSLPSGGAHEQFF.

This clone was recorded a few times. This chain links TRBV28 with TRBJ2-7, with a tentative D call TRBD2 (6 bases). The CDR3 runs 14 residues. Per the germline V gene, CDR1 is MDHEN and CDR2 is SYDVKM. Trimming took 7 bases from V and 3 from J, leaving 16 bases between them. The CDR3 nucleotides read TGTGCCAGCAAATCGGCGGGGATGAGCTACGAGCAGTACTTC. Residues: CASKSAGMSYEQYF.

The rearrangement uses TRBV11-3 and TRBJ2-5; perhaps TRBD2 as D (6 bases). V was shortened by 3 bases and J by 0 bases, with 11 bases between the two germline ends. The CDR3 has 15 residues. Looked up from germline, CDR1 is SGHNT and CDR2 is YENEEA. The CDR3 DNA is TGTGCCAGCAGCTTTGGTAGCGGTGACCAAGAGACCCAGTACTTC. It specifies CASSFGSGDQETQYF.

The J gene is TRBJ2-1, the V gene TRBV9; TRBD2 matches at 10 bases. This CDR3 spans 18 amino acids. Germline CDR1 and CDR2: SGDLS and YYNGEE. The junction had 12 bases not matched to a gene; V was cut back by 4 bases and J by 2 bases. The CDR3 loop is CASSPFGEAGGPYNEQFF. The DNA of the CDR3 is TGTGCCAGCAGCCCCTTTGGGGAAGCGGGGGGGCCCTACAATGAGCAGTTCTTC.